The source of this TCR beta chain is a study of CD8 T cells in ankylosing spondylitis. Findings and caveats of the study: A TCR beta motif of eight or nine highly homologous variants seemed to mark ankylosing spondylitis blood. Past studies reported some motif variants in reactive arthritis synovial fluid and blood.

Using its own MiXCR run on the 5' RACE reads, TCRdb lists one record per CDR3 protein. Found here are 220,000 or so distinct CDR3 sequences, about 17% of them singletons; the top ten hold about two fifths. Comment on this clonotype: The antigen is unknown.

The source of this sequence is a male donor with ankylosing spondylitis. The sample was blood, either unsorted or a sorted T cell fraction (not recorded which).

The CDR3 DNA is TGTGCCAGCAGTTCCCCGGGGACAGATATCACTGAAGCTTTCTTT. It yields the protein CASSSPGTDITEAFF. V is TRBV6-5 and J is TRBJ1-1; 7 bases map to TRBD1. J gave up 4 bases and V 4 bases, and 9 bases lay outside the gene matches. Germline CDR1 and CDR2: MNHEY and SVGAGI. This CDR3 has 15 residues.